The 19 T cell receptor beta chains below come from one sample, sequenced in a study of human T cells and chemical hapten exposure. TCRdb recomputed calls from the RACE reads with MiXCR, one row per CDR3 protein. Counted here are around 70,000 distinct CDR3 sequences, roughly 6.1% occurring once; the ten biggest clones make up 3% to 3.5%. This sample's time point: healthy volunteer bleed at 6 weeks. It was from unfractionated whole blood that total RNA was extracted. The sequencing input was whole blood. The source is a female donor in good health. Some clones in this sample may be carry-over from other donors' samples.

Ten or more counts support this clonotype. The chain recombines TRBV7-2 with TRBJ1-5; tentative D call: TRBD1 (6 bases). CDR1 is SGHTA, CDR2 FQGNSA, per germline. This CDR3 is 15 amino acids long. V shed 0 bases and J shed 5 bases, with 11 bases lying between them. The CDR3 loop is CASSLAGQTYQPQHF. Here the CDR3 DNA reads TGTGCCAGCAGCTTAGCCGGACAGACCTATCAGCCCCAGCATTTT.

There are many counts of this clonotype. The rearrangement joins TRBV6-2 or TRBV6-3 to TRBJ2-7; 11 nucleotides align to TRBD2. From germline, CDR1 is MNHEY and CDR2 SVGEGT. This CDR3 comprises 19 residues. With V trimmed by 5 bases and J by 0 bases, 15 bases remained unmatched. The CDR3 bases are TGTGCCAGCAGTGCAGGCGGGACTAGCGGAGGCCCGAGCTCCTACGAGCAGTACTTC. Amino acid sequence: CASSAGGTSGGPSSYEQYF.

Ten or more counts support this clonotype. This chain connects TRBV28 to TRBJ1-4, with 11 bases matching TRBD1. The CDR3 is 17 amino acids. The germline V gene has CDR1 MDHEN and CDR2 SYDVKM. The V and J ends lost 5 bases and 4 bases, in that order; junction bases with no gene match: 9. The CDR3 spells CASSPGDRGRSNEKLFF. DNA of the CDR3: TGTGCCAGCAGTCCAGGGGACAGGGGGAGAAGTAATGAAAAACTGTTTTTT.

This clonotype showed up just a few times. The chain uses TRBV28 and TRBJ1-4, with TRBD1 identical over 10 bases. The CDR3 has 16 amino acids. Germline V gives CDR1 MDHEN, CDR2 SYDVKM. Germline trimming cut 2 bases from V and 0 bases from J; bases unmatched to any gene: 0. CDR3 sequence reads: CASSLGQGATNEKLFF. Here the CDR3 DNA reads TGTGCCAGCAGTTTAGGACAGGGGGCAACTAATGAAAAACTGTTTTTT.

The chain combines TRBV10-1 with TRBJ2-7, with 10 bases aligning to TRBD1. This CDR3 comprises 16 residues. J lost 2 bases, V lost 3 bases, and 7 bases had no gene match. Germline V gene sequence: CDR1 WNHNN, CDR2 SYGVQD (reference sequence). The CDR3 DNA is TGCGCCAGCAGTGATCCGTCCGGGACAGGGGCCTACGAGCAGTACTTC. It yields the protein CASSDPSGTGAYEQYF.

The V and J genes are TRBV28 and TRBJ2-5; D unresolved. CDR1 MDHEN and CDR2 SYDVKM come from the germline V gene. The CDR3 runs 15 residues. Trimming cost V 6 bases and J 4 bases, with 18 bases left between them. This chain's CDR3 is CASSPGDWVRETQYF. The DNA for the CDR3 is TGTGCCAGCAGCCCCGGAGACTGGGTACGAGAGACCCAGTACTTC.

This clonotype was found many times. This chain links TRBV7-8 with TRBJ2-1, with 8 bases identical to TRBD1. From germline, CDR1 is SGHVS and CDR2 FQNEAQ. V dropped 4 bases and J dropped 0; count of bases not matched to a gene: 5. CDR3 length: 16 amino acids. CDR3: CASSYRQGSSYNEQFF. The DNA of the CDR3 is TGTGCCAGCAGCTACCGACAGGGGAGCTCCTACAATGAGCAGTTCTTC. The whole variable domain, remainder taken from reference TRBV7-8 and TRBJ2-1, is GAGVSQSPRYKVAKRGQDVALRCDPISGHVSLFWYQQALGQGPEFLTYFQNEAQLDKSGLPSDRFFAERPEGSVSTLKIQRTQQEDSAVYLCASSYRQGSSYNEQFFGPGTRLTVL.

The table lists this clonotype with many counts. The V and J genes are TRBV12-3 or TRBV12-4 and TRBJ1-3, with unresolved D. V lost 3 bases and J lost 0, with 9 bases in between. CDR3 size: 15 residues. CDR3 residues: CASSFSAVSGNTIYF. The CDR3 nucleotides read TGTGCCAGCAGTTTCTCAGCCGTCTCTGGAAACACCATATATTTT.

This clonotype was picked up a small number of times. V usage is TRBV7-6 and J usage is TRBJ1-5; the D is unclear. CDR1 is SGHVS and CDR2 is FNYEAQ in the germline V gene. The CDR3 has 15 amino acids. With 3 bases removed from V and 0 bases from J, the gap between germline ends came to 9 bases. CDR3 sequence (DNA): TGTGCCAGCAGCTTGAATGGATTTAGCAATCAGCCCCAGCATTTT. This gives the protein CASSLNGFSNQPQHF.

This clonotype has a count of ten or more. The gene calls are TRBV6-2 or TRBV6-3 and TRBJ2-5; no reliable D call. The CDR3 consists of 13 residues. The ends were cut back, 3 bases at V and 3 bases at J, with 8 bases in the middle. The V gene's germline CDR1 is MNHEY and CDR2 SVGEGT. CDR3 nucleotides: TGTGCCAGCAGTTATTGGGCGGAAGAGACCCAGTACTTC. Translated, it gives CASSYWAEETQYF.

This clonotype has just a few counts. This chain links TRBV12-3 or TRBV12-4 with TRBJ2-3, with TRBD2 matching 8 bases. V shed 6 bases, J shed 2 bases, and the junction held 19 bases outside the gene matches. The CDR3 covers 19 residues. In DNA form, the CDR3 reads TGTGCCAGCAGCTTGGGAGCGGGAGCCCGGCGGAGAGCCACAGATACGCAGTATTTT. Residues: CASSLGAGARRRATDTQYF.

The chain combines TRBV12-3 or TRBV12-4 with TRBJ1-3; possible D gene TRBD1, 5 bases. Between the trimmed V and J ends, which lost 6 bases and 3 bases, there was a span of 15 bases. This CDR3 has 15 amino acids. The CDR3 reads CASSPSGGYGNTIYF. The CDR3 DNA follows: TGTGCCAGCAGCCCCTCGGGGGGGTATGGAAACACCATATATTTT.

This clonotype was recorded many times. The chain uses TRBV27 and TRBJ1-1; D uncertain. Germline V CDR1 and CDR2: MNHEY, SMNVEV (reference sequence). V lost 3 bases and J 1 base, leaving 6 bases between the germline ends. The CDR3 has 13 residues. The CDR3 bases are TGTGCCAGCAGTTTTTACGGGAACACTGAAGCTTTCTTT. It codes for CASSFYGNTEAFF.

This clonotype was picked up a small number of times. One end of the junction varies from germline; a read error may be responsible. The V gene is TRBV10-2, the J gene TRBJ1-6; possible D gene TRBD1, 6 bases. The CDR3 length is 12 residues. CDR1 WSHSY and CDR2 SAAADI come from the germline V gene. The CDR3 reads CATSEGGSPLNF. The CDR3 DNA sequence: TGCGCCACCTCGGAGGGGGGCTCACCCCTCAACTTT.

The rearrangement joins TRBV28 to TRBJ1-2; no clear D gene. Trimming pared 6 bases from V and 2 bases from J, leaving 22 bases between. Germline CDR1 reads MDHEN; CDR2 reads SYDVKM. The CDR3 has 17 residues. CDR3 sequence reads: CASRRFYRQSGNYGYTF. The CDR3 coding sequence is TGTGCCAGCAGACGGTTTTACAGACAATCTGGGAACTATGGCTACACCTTC.

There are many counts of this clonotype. The CDR3 loop reads CASSSDPPPDTQYF. The DNA for the CDR3 is TGTGCCAGCAGTTCCGATCCCCCCCCAGATACGCAGTATTTT. V usage is TRBV12-3 or TRBV12-4 and J usage is TRBJ2-3, with D uncertain. V dropped 4 bases and J dropped 4 bases, with 12 bases sitting between them. The CDR3 extends over 14 amino acids.

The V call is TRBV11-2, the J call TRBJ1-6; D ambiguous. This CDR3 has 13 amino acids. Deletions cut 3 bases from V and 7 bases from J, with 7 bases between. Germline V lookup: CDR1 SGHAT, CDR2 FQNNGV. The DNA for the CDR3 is TGTGCCAGCAGCTTGACGGGCAATTCACCCCTCCACTTT. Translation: CASSLTGNSPLHF.

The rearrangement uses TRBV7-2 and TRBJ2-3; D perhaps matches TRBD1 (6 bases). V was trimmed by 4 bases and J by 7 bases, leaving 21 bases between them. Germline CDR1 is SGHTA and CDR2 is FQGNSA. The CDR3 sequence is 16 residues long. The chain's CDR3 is CASSSDGGGPVNTQYF. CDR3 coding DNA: TGTGCCAGCAGCTCCGATGGGGGCGGGCCGGTTAATACGCAGTATTTT.

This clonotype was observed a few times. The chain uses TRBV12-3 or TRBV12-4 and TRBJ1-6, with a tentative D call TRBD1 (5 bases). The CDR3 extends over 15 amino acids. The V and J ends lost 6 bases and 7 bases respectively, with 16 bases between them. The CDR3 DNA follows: TGTGCCAGCAGCGACTCCTCGGCAGGGAATTCACCCCTCCACTTT. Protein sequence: CASSDSSAGNSPLHF.